This T cell receptor (beta chain) was recovered during a study of long-term antiretroviral therapy in people with HIV. Points from the study as a whole: Repertoires looked antigen-experienced, with only a slight naive shift after ART. Diversity measured after ART increased yet remained under transplant donor controls.

The assay, immunoSEQ v3.0, was run at survey level. Measured with immunoSEQ multiplex PCR; TCRdb has only the in-frame clones, and not every one. This sample carries roughly 32,000 clones, roughly 85% of them seen once, and the ten largest clones take 3.5% to 5.5%. About this clone itself: Antigen specificity is unknown.

Each donor provided at least one pre-ART PBMC sample and at least two post-ART PBMC samples. Ahead of DNA extraction, samples held about 0.95-10 million cryopreserved PBMC each. CDR1 is SGHRS and CDR2 is YFSETQ in the germline V gene. This CDR3 contains 13 residues. V lost 0 bases and J 7 bases, leaving 8 bases between the germline ends. The V call is TRBV5-1, the J call TRBJ1-5; D may be TRBD1 (5 bases). The TCR comes from a man between 18 and 29 years old with HIV. Source: unsorted PBMCs, taken 3.3 years after starting antiretroviral therapy. The CDR3 nucleotides are TGCGCCAGCAGCTTGGGCAGGGAGCAGCCCCAGCATTTT. It translates to CASSLGREQPQHF.